Sequencing of this T cell receptor (beta chain) was carried out in a study of blood T cell repertoires in COVID-19. Overall study: COVID-19 samples from acute and convalescent phases originated in the United States, Italy and Spain. From T cells, B-cell-depleted T cells, or PBMCs came the material, which was cDNA or gDNA.

How the authors handled the data: From reference gene primer amplification, estimates of nucleated cell counts were derived. Libraries were prepared by immunoSEQ multiplex PCR; TCRdb keeps only in-frame clonotypes and omits some of them. V, J and clone size reflect that table, while D and trimming were determined from the DNA. The repertoire holds approximately 130,000 clones, with roughly 90% as singletons. CDR1 SNHLY and CDR2 FYNNEI come from the germline V gene. CDR3 size: 16 residues. J lost 1 base, V lost 3 bases, and 3 bases had no gene match. The specimen sequenced was peripheral blood. The rearrangement joins TRBV2 to TRBJ2-7; 13 nucleotides line up with TRBD2. This TCR derives from a man aged 50-60 years with acute or convalescent COVID-19. CDR3 bases: TGTGCCAGCAGTGACTCGGGACTAGCGGGATCCTACGAGCAGTACTTC. Translating gives CASSDSGLAGSYEQYF. Using reference TRBV2 and TRBJ2-7 for the parts outside the CDR3, the full variable domain is EPEVTQTPSHQVTQMGQEVILRCVPISNHLYFYWYRQILGQKVEFLVSFYNNEISEKSEIFDDQFSVERPDGSNFTLKIRSTKLEDSAMYFCASSDSGLAGSYEQYFGPGTRLTVT.